This T cell receptor (beta chain) came from a study of T cells in Graves' hyperthyroidism and ophthalmopathy. Study information: Any treatment followed the collection of peripheral blood at initial diagnosis.

The blood sample was taken at first hyperthyroidism diagnosis, before any ophthalmopathy symptoms. Amplification targeted TCR beta CDR3 regions from RNA transcripts. TCR CDR3 underwent first-round RT-PCR with the HTBI primer set. Each CDR3 protein is one row after TCRdb ran MiXCR on the multiplex PCR reads. This sample has around 380,000 distinct CDR3 sequences, with approximately 12% found just once. This clonotype was counted between two and nine times. The CDR3 is 14 amino acids. V gave up 0 bases and J gave up 3 bases, with 9 bases separating them. CDR1 is KGHSH and CDR2 is LQKENI in the germline V gene.

Sequences were obtained from blood. J is TRBJ2-7 and V is TRBV18, with D maybe TRBD2 (6 bases). This receptor was taken from a man aged 25 to 40 with Graves' hyperthyroidism that later progressed to Graves' ophthalmopathy. CDR3: CASSPPAGHYEQYF. In nucleotides, the CDR3 is TGTGCCAGCTCACCACCTGCGGGGCACTACGAGCAGTACTTC.